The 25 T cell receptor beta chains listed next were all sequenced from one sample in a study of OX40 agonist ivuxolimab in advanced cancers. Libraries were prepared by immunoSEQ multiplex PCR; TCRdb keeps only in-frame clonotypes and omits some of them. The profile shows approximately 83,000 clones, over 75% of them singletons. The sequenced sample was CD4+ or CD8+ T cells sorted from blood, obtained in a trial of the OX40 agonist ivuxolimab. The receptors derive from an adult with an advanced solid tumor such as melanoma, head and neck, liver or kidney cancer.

As DNA, the CDR3 is TGTGCCAGGCCAGGCAGGAACAGAAACACCATATATTTT. Protein product: CARPGRNRNTIYF. The chain links TRBV5-3 to TRBJ1-3; the D is unclear. TRBV5-3 carries the ORF label, with uncertain function. CDR3 length: 13 amino acids. Trimming removed 8 bases from V and 5 bases from J, with 14 bases in between.

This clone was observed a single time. For the CDR3, the DNA is TGTGCCAGCAGCTTAGAGGCAGGGGCCGGAGATACGCAGTATTTT. Residues: CASSLEAGAGDTQYF. This sequence joins TRBV7-7 and TRBJ2-3, with D perhaps TRBD1 (6 bases). V shed 1 base and J shed 5 bases, with 13 bases lying between them. Looked up from germline, CDR1 is SSHAT and CDR2 is FNYEAQ (reference sequence). The CDR3 is 15 amino acids.

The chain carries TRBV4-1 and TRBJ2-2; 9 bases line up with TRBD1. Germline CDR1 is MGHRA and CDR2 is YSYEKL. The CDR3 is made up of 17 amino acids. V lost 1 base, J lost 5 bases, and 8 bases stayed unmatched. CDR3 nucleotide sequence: TGCGCCAGCAGCCAAGCAATACAGGGGGCTTTTACCGGGGAGCTGTTTTTT. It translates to CASSQAIQGAFTGELFF.

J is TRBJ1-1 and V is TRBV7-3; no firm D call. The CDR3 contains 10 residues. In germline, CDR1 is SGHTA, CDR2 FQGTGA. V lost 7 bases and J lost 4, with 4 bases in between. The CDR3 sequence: CASMATEAFF. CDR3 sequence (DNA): TGTGCCAGCATGGCCACTGAAGCTTTCTTT.

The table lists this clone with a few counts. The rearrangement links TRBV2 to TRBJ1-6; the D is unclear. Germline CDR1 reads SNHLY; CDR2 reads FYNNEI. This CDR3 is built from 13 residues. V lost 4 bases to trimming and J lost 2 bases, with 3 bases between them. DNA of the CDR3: TGTGCCAGCAGTGGAGCCTATAATTCACCCCTCCACTTT. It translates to CASSGAYNSPLHF. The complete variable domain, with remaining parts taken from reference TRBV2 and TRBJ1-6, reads EPEVTQTPSHQVTQMGQEVILRCVPISNHLYFYWYRQILGQKVEFLVSFYNNEISEKSEIFDDQFSVERPDGSNFTLKIRSTKLEDSAMYFCASSGAYNSPLHFGNGTRLTVT.

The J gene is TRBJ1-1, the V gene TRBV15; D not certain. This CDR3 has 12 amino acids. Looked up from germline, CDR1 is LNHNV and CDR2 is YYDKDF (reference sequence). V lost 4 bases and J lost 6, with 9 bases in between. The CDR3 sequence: CATSTGRSEAFF. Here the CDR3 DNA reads TGTGCCACCAGCACAGGACGGTCTGAAGCTTTCTTT.

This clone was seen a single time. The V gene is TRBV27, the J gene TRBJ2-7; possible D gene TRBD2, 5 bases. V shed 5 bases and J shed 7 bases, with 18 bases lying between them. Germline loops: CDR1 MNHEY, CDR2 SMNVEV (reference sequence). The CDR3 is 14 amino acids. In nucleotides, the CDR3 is TGTGCCAGCAGTCTAGGGCCGGGGATGCGGGAGCAGTACTTC. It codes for CASSLGPGMREQYF.

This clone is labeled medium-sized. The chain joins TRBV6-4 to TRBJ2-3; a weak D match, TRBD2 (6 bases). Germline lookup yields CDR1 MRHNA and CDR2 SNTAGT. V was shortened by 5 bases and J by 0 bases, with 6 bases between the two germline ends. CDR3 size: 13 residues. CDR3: CASSSGSTDTQYF. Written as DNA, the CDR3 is TGTGCCAGCAGTAGCGGGAGCACAGATACGCAGTATTTT.

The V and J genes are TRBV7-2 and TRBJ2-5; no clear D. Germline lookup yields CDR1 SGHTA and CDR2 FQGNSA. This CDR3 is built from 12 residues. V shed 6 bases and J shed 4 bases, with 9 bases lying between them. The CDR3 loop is CASSLERETQYF. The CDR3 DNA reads TGTGCCAGCAGTCTGGAACGAGAGACCCAGTACTTC.

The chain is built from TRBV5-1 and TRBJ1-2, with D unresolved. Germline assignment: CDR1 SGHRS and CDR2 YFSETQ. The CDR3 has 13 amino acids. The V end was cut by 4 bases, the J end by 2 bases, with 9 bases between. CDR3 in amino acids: CASSLDKNYGYTF. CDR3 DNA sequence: TGCGCCAGCAGCCTTGACAAAAACTATGGCTACACCTTC.

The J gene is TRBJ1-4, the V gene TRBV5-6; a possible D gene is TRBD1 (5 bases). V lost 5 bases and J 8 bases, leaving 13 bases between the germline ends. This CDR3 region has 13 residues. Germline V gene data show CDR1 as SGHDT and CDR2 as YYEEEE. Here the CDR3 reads CASRRGEAEKLFF. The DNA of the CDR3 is TGTGCCAGCAGACGGGGGGAGGCCGAAAAACTGTTTTTT.

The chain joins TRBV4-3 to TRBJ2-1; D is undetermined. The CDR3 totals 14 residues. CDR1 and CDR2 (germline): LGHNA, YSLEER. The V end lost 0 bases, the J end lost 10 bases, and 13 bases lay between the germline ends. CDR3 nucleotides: TGCGCCAGCAGCCAAGATTTATCGGCACGGGAGCAGTTCTTC. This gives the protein CASSQDLSAREQFF.

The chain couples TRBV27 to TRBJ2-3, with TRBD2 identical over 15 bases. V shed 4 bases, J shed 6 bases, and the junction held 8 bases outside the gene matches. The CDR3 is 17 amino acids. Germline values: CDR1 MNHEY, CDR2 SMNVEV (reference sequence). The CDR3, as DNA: TGTGCCAGCAGTTCCCCTCCTGGACTAGCGGGAGGGGATACGCAGTATTTT. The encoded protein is CASSSPPGLAGGDTQYF.

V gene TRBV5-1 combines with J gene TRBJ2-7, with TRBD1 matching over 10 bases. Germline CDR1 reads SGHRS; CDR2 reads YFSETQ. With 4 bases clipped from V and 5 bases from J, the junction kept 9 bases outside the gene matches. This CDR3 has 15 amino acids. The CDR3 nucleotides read TGCGCCAGCAGCAATCCGGGACAGGGGAGCAACGAGCAGTACTTC. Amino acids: CASSNPGQGSNEQYF.

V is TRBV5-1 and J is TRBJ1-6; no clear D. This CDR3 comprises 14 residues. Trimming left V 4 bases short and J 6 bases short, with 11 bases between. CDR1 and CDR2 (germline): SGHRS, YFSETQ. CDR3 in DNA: TGCGCCAGCAGCCTCGAGATTACTAATTCACCCCTCCACTTT. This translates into CASSLEITNSPLHF. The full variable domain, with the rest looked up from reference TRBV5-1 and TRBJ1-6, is KAGVTQTPRYLIKTRGQQVTLSCSPISGHRSVSWYQQTPGQGLQFLFEYFSETQRNKGNFPGRFSGRQFSNSRSEMNVSTLELGDSALYLCASSLEITNSPLHFGNGTRLTVT.

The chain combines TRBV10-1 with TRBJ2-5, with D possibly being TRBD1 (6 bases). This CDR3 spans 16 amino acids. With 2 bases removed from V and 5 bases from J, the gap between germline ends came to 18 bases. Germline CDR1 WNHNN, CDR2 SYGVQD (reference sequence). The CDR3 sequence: CASSEGRGGTGETQYF. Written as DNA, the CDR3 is TGCGCCAGCAGTGAGGGCAGGGGTGGGACGGGGGAGACCCAGTACTTC.

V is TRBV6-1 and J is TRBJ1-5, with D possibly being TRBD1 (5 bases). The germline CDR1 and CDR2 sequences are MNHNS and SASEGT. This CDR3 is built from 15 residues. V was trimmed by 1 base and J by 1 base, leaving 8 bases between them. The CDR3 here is CASSEVGGSNQPQHF. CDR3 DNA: TGTGCCAGCAGTGAAGTTGGGGGGAGCAATCAGCCCCAGCATTTT.

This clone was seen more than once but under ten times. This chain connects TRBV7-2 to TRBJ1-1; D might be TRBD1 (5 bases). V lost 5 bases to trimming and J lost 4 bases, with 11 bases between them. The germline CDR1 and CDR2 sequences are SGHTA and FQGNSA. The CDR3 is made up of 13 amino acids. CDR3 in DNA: TGTGCCAGCAGCCGCTCCGGGGGCACTGAAGCTTTCTTT. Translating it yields CASSRSGGTEAFF.

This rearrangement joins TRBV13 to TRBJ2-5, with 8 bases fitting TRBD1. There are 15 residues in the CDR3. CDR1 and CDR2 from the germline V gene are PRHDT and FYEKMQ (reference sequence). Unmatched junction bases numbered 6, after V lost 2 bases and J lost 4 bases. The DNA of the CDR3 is TGTGCCAGCAGCTTACCCCAGGGGGCTGGAGAGACCCAGTACTTC. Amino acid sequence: CASSLPQGAGETQYF.

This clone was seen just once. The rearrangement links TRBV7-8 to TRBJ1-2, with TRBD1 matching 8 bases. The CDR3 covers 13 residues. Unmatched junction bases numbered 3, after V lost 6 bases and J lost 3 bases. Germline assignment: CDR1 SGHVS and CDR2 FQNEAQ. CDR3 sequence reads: CASRLTGDYGYTF. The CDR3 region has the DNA TGTGCCAGCAGGTTGACAGGGGACTATGGCTACACCTTC.

The CDR3 is CASSYSSLRGYEQYF. CDR3 DNA: TGTGCCAGCAGTTACTCGAGTCTCAGGGGGTACGAGCAGTACTTC. The chain carries TRBV6-5 and TRBJ2-7; 7 nucleotides line up with TRBD1. V gave up 0 bases and J gave up 4 bases; unmatched junction bases: 6. Per the germline V gene, CDR1 is MNHEY and CDR2 is SVGAGI. The CDR3 runs to 15 residues.

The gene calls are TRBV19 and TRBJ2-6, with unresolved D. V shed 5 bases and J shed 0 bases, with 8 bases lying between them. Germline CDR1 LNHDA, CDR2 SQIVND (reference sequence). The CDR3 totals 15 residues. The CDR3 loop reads CASSPFDSGANVLTF. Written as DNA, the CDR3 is TGTGCCAGTAGTCCCTTCGACTCTGGGGCCAACGTCCTGACTTTC.

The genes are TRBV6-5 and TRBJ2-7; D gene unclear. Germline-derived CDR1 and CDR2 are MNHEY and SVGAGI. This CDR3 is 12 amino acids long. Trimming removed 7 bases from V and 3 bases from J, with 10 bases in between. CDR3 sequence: CASTNLNYEQYF. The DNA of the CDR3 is TGTGCCAGCACCAACCTTAACTACGAGCAGTACTTC.

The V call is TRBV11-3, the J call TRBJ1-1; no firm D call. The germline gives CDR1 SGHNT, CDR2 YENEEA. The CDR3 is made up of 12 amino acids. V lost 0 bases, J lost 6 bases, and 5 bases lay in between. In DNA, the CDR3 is TGTGCCAGCAGCTTAGAGCGGGCTGAAGCTTTCTTT. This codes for CASSLERAEAFF.

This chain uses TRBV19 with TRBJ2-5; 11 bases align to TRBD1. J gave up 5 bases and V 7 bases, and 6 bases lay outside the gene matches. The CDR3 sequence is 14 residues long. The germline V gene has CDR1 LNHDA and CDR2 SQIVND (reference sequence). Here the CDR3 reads CASTRTGGLETQYF. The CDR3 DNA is TGTGCCAGTACCCGGACAGGGGGCTTGGAGACCCAGTACTTC. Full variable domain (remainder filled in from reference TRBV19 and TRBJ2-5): DGGITQSPKYLFRKEGQNVTLSCEQNLNHDAMYWYRQDPGQGLRLIYYSQIVNDFQKGDIAEGYSVSREKKESFPLTVTSAQKNPTAFYLCASTRTGGLETQYFGPGTRLLVL.